This T cell receptor beta chain derives from a study of blood T cells in healthy people across ages. Study findings and constraints: Estimated diversity that came from one million T cells was considered an underestimate.

It was with a sample-barcoded 5' primer and a J-beta primer mix that a second PCR of about 7 to 12 cycles was run. Each cDNA molecule was tagged by a template-switch adaptor that had 12 random nucleotides. Each sample provided no less than 3 million CDR3-containing paired-end reads. TCRdb itself ran the 5' RACE reads through MiXCR, one entry per CDR3 protein. The profile shows about 2 million distinct CDR3 sequences, about 50% of them singletons. Researchers isolated at least 6 million PBMCs per sample. On this clonotype itself: Its antigen is undetermined.

Germline lookup yields CDR1 MGHDK and CDR2 SYGVNS. J gave up 9 bases and V 2 bases, and 5 bases lay outside the gene matches. The CDR3 runs 14 residues. The sequence came from a woman in her thirties or forties in good health. The chain has TRBV25-1 and TRBJ1-5; 9 nucleotides match TRBD1. The source material was blood. CDR3 in amino acids: CASSEGTGRTPQHF. Here the CDR3 DNA reads TGTGCCAGCAGTGAAGGGACAGGGAGGACGCCCCAGCATTTT.